Listed below are T cell receptor beta chains from one sample, sequenced in a study of response to subunit inactivated influenza vaccine. TCRdb itself ran the RT-PCR reads through MiXCR, one entry per CDR3 protein. The data hold about 570,000 distinct CDR3 sequences, with about 10% observed a single time. A further study also used this sample, focusing on T cells expressing NK-cell markers.

Sequences were derived from PBMCs from blood, sampled on the day of vaccination. The receptors stem from a man in his forties or fifties who received an inactivated influenza vaccine. Both conserved end residues are part of each CDR3. D genes are given only for firm matches. Size tells how often a clone was seen (once, few, many) or the class of an expanded clone, and some rows leave it out.

clone size,V gene,J gene,D gene,CDR3 DNA,CDR3 protein
.,TRBV20-1,TRBJ2-3,.,TGCAGTGCCGTACCAGAGGGGAGTCGCAGCACAGATACGCAGTATTTT,CSAVPEGSRSTDTQYF
few,TRBV19,TRBJ2-3,TRBD1,TGTGCCAGTAGCCGGACAGGGGTGACAGATACGCAGTATTTT,CASSRTGVTDTQYF
few,TRBV12-3/TRBV12-4,TRBJ1-5,.,TGTGCCAGCAGTTTTTCGGCCGGTCAGCCCCAGCATTTT,CASSFSAGQPQHF
few,TRBV7-4,TRBJ2-2,.,TGTGCCAGCAGCTTACGAAGCTCACCCACAGGGTGGAACACCGGGGAGCTGTTTTTT,CASSLRSSPTGWNTGELFF
few,TRBV6-2/TRBV6-3,TRBJ2-1,.,TGTGCCAGCAGTTACTCGCTACGGAGGGGGCCGCTCTCCTACAATGAGCAGTTCTTC,CASSYSLRRGPLSYNEQFF
.,TRBV20-1,TRBJ2-3,TRBD2,TGCAGTGCTAGAGATTTGACGCGGGGGGCCACAGATACGCAGTATTTT,CSARDLTRGATDTQYF
.,TRBV12-3/TRBV12-4,TRBJ2-1,.,TGTGCCAGCAGGGCAGGAAACTACAATGAGCAGTTCTTC,CASRAGNYNEQFF
.,TRBV5-1,TRBJ2-6,.,TGCGCCAGCAGCCTATCAGCCTCTGGGGCCAACGTCCTGACTTTC,CASSLSASGANVLTF
few,TRBV10-3,TRBJ2-3,.,TGTGCCATCAGACGGACTATCTCTAGCACAGATACGCAGTATTTT,CAIRRTISSTDTQYF
few,TRBV27,TRBJ2-7,.,TGTGCCAGCAGTTTGACAGGAGGCCTGGAGCAGTACTTC,CASSLTGGLEQYF
.,TRBV29-1,TRBJ1-1,.,TGCAGCGACTTGGGCAGCGCCAGGACTGAAGCTTTCTTT,CSDLGSARTEAFF
.,TRBV6-5,TRBJ2-7,TRBD1,TGTGCCAGCAGTTACCGGGACAGAACCTACGAGCAGTACTTC,CASSYRDRTYEQYF
.,TRBV7-2,TRBJ2-7,TRBD2,TGTGCCAGCAGCTTCTTTGGTAGCGGGGGCGACGAGCAGTACTTC,CASSFFGSGGDEQYF
many,TRBV2,TRBJ2-3,.,TGTGCCAGCAACCCTCCCCTCGGAGTCGTCTTTACAGATACGCAGTATTTT,CASNPPLGVVFTDTQYF
.,TRBV5-1,TRBJ2-2,.,TGCGCCAGCAGCTTGGGGGCCCGAGGTTCCGGGGAGCTGTTTTTT,CASSLGARGSGELFF
.,TRBV4-1,TRBJ2-1,.,TGCGCCAGCAGCCAAGTTCATTACGATTACAATGAGCAGTTCTTC,CASSQVHYDYNEQFF
few,TRBV12-3/TRBV12-4,TRBJ2-5,.,TGTGCCAGCAGTTTAGCGGGTAGGACAGCCCAAGAGACCCAGTACTTC,CASSLAGRTAQETQYF
.,TRBV5-6,TRBJ2-3,.,TGTGCCAGCAGCCACGCAGGGTCCCGCACAGATACGCAGTATTTT,CASSHAGSRTDTQYF
many,TRBV28,TRBJ2-7,.,TGTGCCAGCAGTTTGGCAGGGGAAGGCGAGCAGTACTTC,CASSLAGEGEQYF
few,TRBV4-2,TRBJ2-7,.,TGTGCCAGCAGCCAAGATCCCAGTGAGTACGAGCAGTACTTC,CASSQDPSEYEQYF
few,TRBV24-1,TRBJ2-3,TRBD1,TGTGCCACCGCAAACAGGGGGCGCGCAGATACGCAGTATTTT,CATANRGRADTQYF
.,TRBV5-1,TRBJ2-5,TRBD1,TGCGCCAGCAGCTTGCAGGGGGCGGAAGAGACCCAGTACTTC,CASSLQGAEETQYF
.,TRBV3-1,TRBJ2-7,.,TGTGCCAGCAGCCAAGTTATCCGAAGGGGCTACGAGCAGTACTTC,CASSQVIRRGYEQYF
few,TRBV20-1,TRBJ1-5,.,TGCAGTGCTACCATGGGGCCGCCGAATCAGCCCCAGCATTTT,CSATMGPPNQPQHF
many,TRBV5-5,TRBJ2-1,TRBD1,TGTGCCAGCAGCTCCATTGGGACAGGCTCCTACAATGAGCAGTTCTTC,CASSSIGTGSYNEQFF
few,TRBV5-1,TRBJ2-5,TRBD1,TGCGCCAGCAGCCCCCCCGGGACAGGGAGTTTCGAGACCCAGTACTTC,CASSPPGTGSFETQYF
.,TRBV28,TRBJ2-2,.,TGTGCCAGCAGTTTCCCGGGGTTCGGGGAGCTGTTTTTT,CASSFPGFGELFF
few,TRBV7-2,TRBJ2-4,TRBD1,TGTGCCAGCAGCCCCCGACAGGGGGGGGGCATTCAGTACTTC,CASSPRQGGGIQYF
few,TRBV12-3/TRBV12-4,TRBJ2-7,.,TGTGCCAGCAGGGCCTTCGGGGAGTCCTACGAGCAGTACTTC,CASRAFGESYEQYF
few,TRBV7-2,TRBJ1-2,.,TGTGCCAGCAGCTTTCAATCCGGACGGACAGTCTATGGCTACACCTTC,CASSFQSGRTVYGYTF
.,TRBV4-2,TRBJ2-2,TRBD2,TGTGCCAGCAGCCAAGATTGGCTAGCGGGGGTTTCGGTGAACACCGGGGAGCTGTTTTTT,CASSQDWLAGVSVNTGELFF
many,TRBV7-2,TRBJ1-2,TRBD1,TGTGCCAGCCTCCGGGACAGTGACAACTATGGCTACACCTTC,CASLRDSDNYGYTF
many,TRBV4-1,TRBJ1-1,TRBD1,TGCGCCAGCAGCCAAGATCGGACAGGAGCTTTCTTT,CASSQDRTGAFF
.,TRBV19,TRBJ1-5,TRBD1,TGTGCCAGTAGTGGGGGGAGACAGGGCTATAGCAATCAGCCCCAGCATTTT,CASSGGRQGYSNQPQHF
many,TRBV11-2,TRBJ1-6,.,TGTGCCAGCAGCTTGACGGATAAACGTTCACCCCTCCACTTT,CASSLTDKRSPLHF
.,TRBV2,TRBJ1-2,.,TGTGCCAGCAGTGAACCGGGACCCCCACCTAACTATGGCTACACCTTC,CASSEPGPPPNYGYTF
.,TRBV19,TRBJ2-3,.,TGTGCCAGTAGTATAGGCACTGTCACAGATACGCAGTATTTT,CASSIGTVTDTQYF